Listed below are T cell receptor beta chains from one sample, sequenced in a study of cytomegalovirus exposure and HLA in healthy donors. Using immunoSEQ multiplex PCR, the repertoire was profiled, and TCRdb retains in-frame clones only, with some absent. The sample includes roughly 150,000 clones, 70% to 90% of them seen just once. The sequenced material came from PBMCs. The receptors were sampled from a man aged 25 to 40 in good health and CMV-seropositive. Each CDR3 is given with its conserved first and last residue. A D gene is named only where the DNA matches it firmly. Only some rows state a clone size, as once, few, many or a class for expanded clones.

j_call d_call clone_size v_call cdr3_aa cdr3_nt
TRBJ1-1 NA NA TRBV2 CASSLSWGGTEAFF TGTGCCAGCAGTCTCAGTTGGGGGGGCACTGAAGCTTTCTTT
TRBJ1-5 NA NA TRBV9 CASSANSYQDPQHF TGTGCCAGCAGCGCGAACAGTTATCAGGATCCCCAGCATTTT
TRBJ2-1 TRBD2 NA TRBV11-1 CASSLDALAGDPNEQFF TGTGCCAGCAGCTTAGATGCTCTAGCGGGGGACCCCAATGAGCAGTTCTTC
TRBJ1-1 NA NA TRBV7-8 CASSYNPQGEAFF TGTGCCAGCAGCTACAACCCTCAGGGGGAAGCTTTCTTT
TRBJ1-1 TRBD1 few TRBV9 CASSVEGAGTEAFF TGTGCCAGCAGCGTAGAGGGGGCGGGCACTGAAGCTTTCTTT
TRBJ1-1 NA NA TRBV4-2 CASSSRAQGTNTEAFF TGTGCCAGCAGCAGCCGGGCCCAGGGGACGAACACTGAAGCTTTCTTT
TRBJ2-2 TRBD2 NA TRBV9 CASSADSGGYTGELFF TGTGCCAGCAGCGCAGACAGCGGGGGCTACACCGGGGAGCTGTTTTTT
TRBJ2-3 NA NA TRBV10-3 CAISESQGGPYTQYF TGTGCCATCAGTGAGTCGCAGGGTGGACCTTATACGCAGTATTTT
TRBJ2-5 TRBD2 once TRBV5-1 CASSLTSVEETQYF TGCGCCAGCAGCTTGACTAGCGTAGAAGAGACCCAGTACTTC
TRBJ2-7 TRBD2 NA TRBV5-1 CASSLPLAGGSYEQYF TGCGCCAGCAGCTTACCACTAGCGGGGGGCTCCTACGAGCAGTACTTC
TRBJ1-6 TRBD1 few TRBV9 CASSVSQTGVRSTLHF TGTGCCAGCAGCGTGTCGCAGACAGGGGTGAGAAGCACCCTCCACTTT
TRBJ2-6 TRBD1 NA TRBV13 CASSHRSRGLLVGRVSSGANVLTF TGTGCCAGCAGCCATCGGAGCAGGGGGTTGCTGGTGGGAAGAGTGAGCTCTGGGGCCAACGTCCTGACTTTC
TRBJ2-7 TRBD1 NA TRBV11-2 CASSPGQGGGEQYF TGTGCCAGCAGCCCAGGACAGGGAGGAGGCGAGCAGTACTTC
TRBJ1-6 TRBD1 NA TRBV18 CASSPRTGNNSPLHF TGTGCCAGCTCTCCTAGGACAGGGAACAATTCACCCCTCCACTTT
TRBJ2-7 NA NA TRBV6-5 CASRRDEGPYF TGTGCCAGCAGACGCGATGAGGGTCCGTACTTC
TRBJ2-3 NA NA TRBV6-1 CASSEARRLLGEYF TGTGCCAGCAGTGAAGCTAGGAGGCTACTCGGGGAGTATTTT
TRBJ2-5 NA NA TRBV5-8 CASSLRQTQYF TGTGCCAGCAGCTTGCGTCAGACCCAGTACTTC
TRBJ2-5 TRBD2 once TRBV5-6 CASSQGLAGGETQYF TGTGCCAGCAGTCAGGGACTAGCGGGGGGAGAGACCCAGTACTTC
TRBJ1-6 NA once TRBV13 CASSLGTGTSNSPLHF TGTGCCAGCAGCTTAGGCACCGGGACATCGAATTCACCCCTCCACTTT
TRBJ2-3 TRBD2 once TRBV6-6 CASNTAGGRDTQYF TGTGCCAGCAACACAGCGGGGGGCAGAGATACGCAGTATTTT
TRBJ1-1 NA once TRBV18 CASSPTNTEAFF TGTGCCAGCTCACCAACTAACACTGAAGCTTTCTTT
TRBJ2-7 NA NA TRBV11-2 CASSLTGAYEQYF TGTGCCAGCAGCTTAACGGGGGCCTACGAGCAGTACTTC
TRBJ1-1 NA NA TRBV7-9 CASSPRWTDTEAFF TGTGCCAGCAGCCCCAGATGGACAGACACTGAAGCTTTCTTT
TRBJ2-1 NA NA TRBV6-1 CASPPGPYNEQFF TGTGCCAGCCCCCCAGGGCCCTACAATGAGCAGTTCTTC
TRBJ1-2 NA few TRBV27 CASSFRDQGFYGYTF TGTGCCAGCAGTTTTCGCGATCAGGGGTTCTATGGCTACACCTTC
TRBJ2-5 NA NA TRBV7-9 CASSPHTGVETQYF TGTGCCAGCAGCCCCCACACCGGGGTTGAGACCCAGTACTTC
TRBJ2-3 TRBD2 NA TRBV19 CASSIGLAGSTDTQYF TGTGCCAGTAGTATAGGACTAGCGGGGAGCACAGATACGCAGTATTTT
TRBJ2-5 TRBD2 NA TRBV9 CASSPGLAGGLEQETQYF TGTGCCAGCAGCCCAGGACTAGCGGGGGGGCTCGAGCAAGAGACCCAGTACTTC
TRBJ1-6 NA NA TRBV11-2 CASSLDGLGGNSPLHF TGTGCCAGCAGCTTAGACGGACTCGGGGGGAATTCACCCCTCCACTTT
TRBJ2-3 NA once TRBV11-2 CASSLGVGAGTDTQYF TGTGCCAGCAGCTTAGGAGTTGGGGCTGGGACAGATACGCAGTATTTT
TRBJ2-5 NA NA TRBV6-6 CASSYSRQATQETQYF TGTGCCAGCAGTTACTCTAGACAGGCGACCCAAGAGACCCAGTACTTC
TRBJ1-4 NA NA TRBV11-2 CASSRPGSNEKLFF TGTGCCAGCAGCCGGCCGGGGAGTAATGAAAAACTGTTTTTT
TRBJ1-1 TRBD1 NA TRBV5-1 CASSYRDRAPMNTEAFF TGCGCCAGCAGCTACCGGGACAGGGCCCCGATGAACACTGAAGCTTTCTTT
TRBJ1-2 NA few TRBV30 CAWSVSAVNYGYTF TGTGCCTGGAGTGTCAGCGCCGTTAACTATGGCTACACCTTC
TRBJ1-1 NA NA TRBV25-1 CASSVQGMNTEAFF TGTGCCAGCAGTGTCCAGGGCATGAACACTGAAGCTTTCTTT
TRBJ1-4 NA NA TRBV19 CASSNQGVRGEKLFF TGTGCCAGTAGTAACCAAGGGGTTAGGGGCGAAAAACTGTTTTTT
TRBJ1-6 NA once TRBV4-1 CASSQNYAGTVDSPLHF TGCGCCAGCAGCCAAAACTATGCGGGAACAGTGGATTCACCCCTCCACTTT
TRBJ1-6 TRBD1 NA TRBV10-3 CAISDRTGGNSPLHF TGTGCCATCAGTGATAGGACAGGAGGCAATTCACCCCTCCACTTT
TRBJ2-1 TRBD2 NA TRBV14 CASSLGGGPQFF TGTGCCAGCAGCCTCGGCGGGGGTCCACAGTTCTTC
TRBJ2-3 TRBD1 NA TRBV4-1 CASSQVGQDFFKGTQYF TGCGCCAGCAGCCAGGTGGGACAGGATTTCTTCAAGGGTACGCAGTATTTT
TRBJ1-1 NA NA TRBV4-1 CASSQDYVGPEAFF TGCGCCAGCAGCCAAGACTATGTGGGGCCTGAAGCTTTCTTT